One and the same sample provided the 31 T cell receptor beta chains below, sequenced in a study of blood T cell repertoires in COVID-19. This table comes from immunoSEQ multiplex PCR, and its TCRdb copy is limited to in-frame clones, with some not included. The sample has about 670,000 clones; 85% to 90% are singletons. The sequencing sample was made of peripheral blood. The receptors were gathered from a woman under 30 with acute or convalescent COVID-19.

This chain uses TRBV19 with TRBJ1-6, with unresolved D. Germline CDR1 is LNHDA and CDR2 is SQIVND (reference sequence). CDR3 length: 12 amino acids. Trimming removed 5 bases at V and 14 bases at J, with 13 bases between. Here the CDR3 DNA reads TGTGCCAGTAGTCCGGAAGTCGGGGCCCTCCACTTT. It encodes CASSPEVGALHF. The whole variable domain, filled in from reference TRBV19 and TRBJ1-6, reads DGGITQSPKYLFRKEGQNVTLSCEQNLNHDAMYWYRQDPGQGLRLIYYSQIVNDFQKGDIAEGYSVSREKKESFPLTVTSAQKNPTAFYLCASSPEVGALHFGNGTRLTVT.

V usage is TRBV2 and J usage is TRBJ2-7, with 7 bases identical to TRBD2. Unmatched junction bases numbered 0, after V lost 3 bases and J lost 7 bases. Germline CDR1 reads SNHLY; CDR2 reads FYNNEI. The CDR3 is 11 amino acids. CDR3 sequence: CASSEGGEQYF. The CDR3, as DNA: TGTGCCAGCAGTGAGGGAGGGGAGCAGTACTTC. Full variable domain (missing parts from reference TRBV2 and TRBJ2-7): EPEVTQTPSHQVTQMGQEVILRCVPISNHLYFYWYRQILGQKVEFLVSFYNNEISEKSEIFDDQFSVERPDGSNFTLKIRSTKLEDSAMYFCASSEGGEQYFGPGTRLTVT.

V gene TRBV30 combines with J gene TRBJ1-2; no definite D call. V lost 4 bases and J lost 8, with 20 bases in between. The CDR3 runs 14 residues. The germline V gene has CDR1 GTSNPN and CDR2 SVGIG (reference sequence). CDR3 DNA: TGTGCCTGGACTGACCCGGAGGGCGGATTCGGCTACACCTTC. It encodes CAWTDPEGGFGYTF.

V usage is TRBV5-8 and J usage is TRBJ1-3; a weak D match, TRBD1 (6 bases). Germline V lookup: CDR1 SGHTS, CDR2 YDEGEE. CDR3 length: 15 residues. The V end lost 7 bases, the J end lost 9 bases, and 23 bases lay between the germline ends. CDR3 sequence (DNA): TGTGCCAGCCGAGGACAGACTATCTCAAGTGTCACCATATATTTT. Translating gives CASRGQTISSVTIYF.

V gene TRBV20-1 combines with J gene TRBJ1-2; D is undetermined. This CDR3 contains 9 residues. The V and J ends lost 3 bases and 8 bases respectively, with 4 bases between them. Germline CDR1 and CDR2: DFQATT and SNEGSKA (reference sequence). The CDR3 DNA follows: TGCAGTGCTAGGGAGGGCTACACCTTC. This encodes CSAREGYTF.

With respect to this clone: The same CDR3 is also encoded by other DNA sequences in this sample. CDR3 loop: CASSPGGGSYEQYF. The CDR3 DNA sequence: TGTGCCAGCTCACCGGGCGGAGGGTCCTACGAGCAGTACTTC. The genes are TRBV18 and TRBJ2-7; the D gene is possibly TRBD2 (6 bases). Germline V CDR1 and CDR2: KGHSH, LQKENI. V dropped 3 bases and J dropped 1 base, with 10 bases sitting between them. This CDR3 spans 14 amino acids.

J is TRBJ1-2 and V is TRBV15, with 12 bases aligning to TRBD1. The CDR3 totals 17 residues. Per the germline V gene, CDR1 is LNHNV and CDR2 is YYDKDF (reference sequence). J was trimmed by 8 bases and V by 1 base; bases with no gene match: 11. The CDR3 here is CATSRAGQGAQRGGYTF. In DNA form, the CDR3 reads TGTGCCACCAGCAGAGCGGGACAGGGGGCACAACGTGGAGGCTACACCTTC.

The chain joins TRBV30 to TRBJ2-3; 9 nucleotides match TRBD2. V lost 2 bases, J lost 4 bases, and 4 bases stayed unmatched. In germline, CDR1 is GTSNPN, CDR2 SVGIG (reference sequence). The CDR3 runs to 14 residues. CDR3 protein: CAWSPGGGADTQYF. CDR3 in DNA: TGTGCCTGGAGTCCTGGCGGGGGGGCAGATACGCAGTATTTT.

This clone was found a few times. This sequence joins TRBV7-9 and TRBJ1-1; possible D gene TRBD1, 6 bases. With 1 base removed from V and 4 bases from J, the gap between germline ends came to 25 bases. Germline-derived CDR1 and CDR2 are SEHNR and FQNEAQ (reference sequence). This CDR3 comprises 19 residues. Here the CDR3 reads CASSLVRGGGWPGSTEAFF. CDR3 DNA sequence: TGTGCCAGCAGCTTAGTCCGTGGGGGCGGTTGGCCCGGCAGCACTGAAGCTTTCTTT.

V and J are TRBV27 and TRBJ1-4; 8 bases are shared with TRBD1. Looked up from germline, CDR1 is MNHEY and CDR2 is SMNVEV (reference sequence). With 6 bases clipped from V and 7 bases from J, the junction kept 16 bases outside the gene matches. The CDR3 loop spans 17 amino acids. This CDR3 reads CASRRTPPRTGFEKLFF. For the CDR3, the DNA is TGTGCCAGCAGACGAACGCCCCCCCGGACAGGGTTTGAAAAACTGTTTTTT.

This chain connects TRBV5-8 to TRBJ1-4, with a weak D call TRBD1 (5 bases). The germline V gene has CDR1 SGHTS and CDR2 YDEGEE. V lost 0 bases and J 6 bases, leaving 12 bases between the germline ends. The CDR3 consists of 15 residues. Written as DNA, the CDR3 is TGTGCCAGCAGCTTGGAGGAGACAGTATATGAAAAACTGTTTTTT. Residues: CASSLEETVYEKLFF.

The V and J genes are TRBV5-4 and TRBJ1-4; 9 bases match TRBD1. Trimming took 3 bases from V and 8 from J; bases not matched to a gene: 5. Per germline, CDR1 SGHNT and CDR2 YYREEE (reference sequence). The CDR3 length is 14 residues. The CDR3 bases are TGTGCCAGCAGCTCTCGACAGGGGGGAGAAAAACTGTTTTTT. Its protein is CASSSRQGGEKLFF.

The chain couples TRBV4-1 to TRBJ1-1; 8 bases match TRBD1. The CDR3 consists of 17 residues. Trimming took 1 base from V and 0 from J; bases not matched to a gene: 7. Germline values: CDR1 MGHRA, CDR2 YSYEKL. CDR3 bases: TGCGCCAGCAGCCAAGCGTCGAACAGGGGGGTGAACACTGAAGCTTTCTTT. Translation gives CASSQASNRGVNTEAFF.

This rearrangement joins TRBV18 to TRBJ1-2; a weak D match, TRBD1 (5 bases). The CDR3 is 14 residues long. The V gene's germline CDR1 is KGHSH and CDR2 LQKENI. Trimming took off 4 bases at V and 1 base at J, with 10 bases between the two ends. As DNA, the CDR3 is TGTGCCAGCTCACTGGACACAATTAACTATGGCTACACCTTC. This sequence encodes CASSLDTINYGYTF.

This chain uses TRBV5-1 with TRBJ2-7, with 12 bases identical to TRBD1. Per the germline V gene, CDR1 is SGHRS and CDR2 is YFSETQ. CDR3 length: 15 amino acids. The J segment lost 6 bases and the V segment lost 2 bases, leaving 6 bases of the junction unmatched. CDR3 sequence (DNA): TGCGCCAGCAGCTTTGTCCGGGACAGGGGGCTCGAGCAGTACTTC. Its translation: CASSFVRDRGLEQYF.

The genes are TRBV30 and TRBJ1-5; no clear D. Germline CDR1 GTSNPN, CDR2 SVGIG (reference sequence). The CDR3 spans 17 residues. V lost 2 bases and J 3 bases, leaving 20 bases between the germline ends. The CDR3 loop reads CAWSPPDPPGSNQPQHF. CDR3 DNA sequence: TGTGCCTGGAGTCCCCCCGACCCCCCGGGATCCAATCAGCCCCAGCATTTT.

The chain is built from TRBV7-3 and TRBJ1-1; D is uncertain. This CDR3 has 13 residues. CDR1 and CDR2 (germline): SGHTA, FQGTGA. The V end was cut by 6 bases, the J end by 4 bases, with 12 bases between. The CDR3 region has the DNA TGTGCCAGCAGTGTACGGGAATCCACTGAAGCTTTCTTT. It codes for CASSVRESTEAFF.

In this sample, this clone turned up once. This rearrangement joins TRBV30 to TRBJ1-6, with D uncertain. Per germline, CDR1 GTSNPN and CDR2 SVGIG (reference sequence). This CDR3 contains 15 residues. V lost 2 bases to trimming and J lost 7 bases, with 15 bases between them. CDR3 region: CAWSPLSGRNSPLHF. DNA of the CDR3: TGTGCCTGGAGTCCCCTGTCCGGGAGGAATTCACCCCTCCACTTT.

This CDR3 reads CASSFGTHNTGELFF. CDR3 nucleotides: TGTGCCAGCAGCTTCGGGACACACAACACCGGGGAGCTGTTTTTT. This rearrangement joins TRBV11-2 to TRBJ2-2; TRBD1 might be the D (6 bases). CDR3 size: 15 residues. Germline V lookup: CDR1 SGHAT, CDR2 FQNNGV. V gave up 3 bases and J gave up 2 bases, with 10 bases separating them.

The chain recombines TRBV3-1 (or the pseudogene TRBV3-2) with TRBJ1-4; 8 nucleotides align to TRBD1. V dropped 1 base and J dropped 8; count of bases not matched to a gene: 12. The CDR3 has 17 residues. Germline V gene data show CDR1 as LGHDT and CDR2 as YNNKEL (reference sequence). This CDR3 reads CASSQGRDRRSMEKLFF. CDR3 in DNA: TGTGCCAGCAGCCAAGGCCGGGACAGGCGAAGCATGGAAAAACTGTTTTTT.

The gene calls are TRBV10-3 and TRBJ1-1; TRBD1 is a possible D gene (5 bases). The germline V gene encodes CDR1 ENHRY and CDR2 SYGVKD. CDR3 size: 13 residues. The V gene lost 8 bases and the J gene lost 7 bases, with 17 bases spanning the gap. This CDR3 reads CAIAGREKGEAFF. The CDR3 region has the DNA TGTGCCATCGCTGGCAGGGAAAAAGGTGAAGCTTTCTTT.

The CDR3 bases are TGTGCCAGCAGTTACTCCGGGACAGGGGCCACCTACGAGCAGTACTTC. This codes for CASSYSGTGATYEQYF. The V gene is TRBV6-5, the J gene TRBJ2-7; 10 positions agree with TRBD1. The CDR3 sequence is 16 residues long. The V gene's germline CDR1 is MNHEY and CDR2 SVGAGI. J was trimmed by 2 bases and V by 0 bases; bases with no gene match: 4.

This clone was seen more than once but under ten times. The chain is built from TRBV4-1 and TRBJ1-2, with 8 nucleotides matching TRBD1. CDR1 is MGHRA, CDR2 YSYEKL, per germline. This CDR3 is built from 13 residues. Germline trimming cut 5 bases from V and 3 bases from J; bases unmatched to any gene: 2. The DNA of the CDR3 is TGCGCCAGCAGCACGACAGGGGACTATGGCTACACCTTC. Translated: CASSTTGDYGYTF.

The V call is TRBV29-1, the J call TRBJ1-1; D gene ambiguous. The V end lost 3 bases, the J end lost 5 bases, and 13 bases lay between the germline ends. This CDR3 has 13 residues. The germline V gene encodes CDR1 SQVTM and CDR2 ANQGSEA. The CDR3 reads CSVDHRGGTEAFF. CDR3 coding DNA: TGCAGCGTTGATCATCGGGGAGGGACTGAAGCTTTCTTT.

The rearrangement links TRBV19 to TRBJ1-5; a weak D match, TRBD1 (5 bases). The V end was cut by 6 bases, the J end by 2 bases, with 11 bases between. CDR1 and CDR2 from the germline V gene are LNHDA and SQIVND (reference sequence). The CDR3 sequence is 14 residues long. This CDR3 is CASSLIRGNQPQHF. Written as DNA, the CDR3 is TGTGCCAGTAGCCTAATCAGGGGCAATCAGCCCCAGCATTTT.

This chain links TRBV3-1 (or the pseudogene TRBV3-2) with TRBJ1-6, with 10 bases lining up with TRBD1. Losses at the gene ends were 0 bases for V and 6 bases for J; bases not matched to a gene: 11. The germline gives CDR1 LGHDT, CDR2 YNNKEL (reference sequence). CDR3 length: 19 residues. CDR3 protein: CASSQDGRQGAHLNSPLHF. DNA for the CDR3: TGTGCCAGCAGCCAAGATGGTCGACAGGGGGCGCATCTTAATTCACCCCTCCACTTT.

The chain combines TRBV12-3 or TRBV12-4 with TRBJ1-5; no definite D call. The CDR3 extends over 12 amino acids. Trimming pared 10 bases from V and 0 bases from J, leaving 7 bases between. In DNA, the CDR3 is TGTGCCACCTATTATAGCAATCAGCCCCAGCATTTT. This encodes CATYYSNQPQHF.

V usage is TRBV24-1 and J usage is TRBJ1-1; 12 bases map to TRBD1. Unmatched junction bases numbered 4, after V lost 6 bases and J lost 0 bases. CDR1 is KGHDR and CDR2 is SFDVKD in the germline V gene. The CDR3 spans 16 residues. The CDR3 sequence: CATSRGTGGMNTEAFF. The CDR3 DNA reads as TGTGCCACCAGTCGCGGGACAGGGGGCATGAACACTGAAGCTTTCTTT.

The V call is TRBV18, the J call TRBJ1-5, with D unresolved. The germline CDR1 and CDR2 sequences are KGHSH and LQKENI. The length of the CDR3 is 16 residues. V shed 3 bases and J shed 0 bases, with 12 bases lying between them. Written as DNA, the CDR3 is TGTGCCAGCTCACCCTCGACACCAACTAGCAATCAGCCCCAGCATTTT. Its protein product is CASSPSTPTSNQPQHF.

This CDR3 reads CASSSSAGGRSTNEKLFF. For the CDR3, the DNA is TGTGCCAGCAGCAGCTCGGCAGGGGGACGTTCAACTAATGAAAAACTGTTTTTT. This chain uses TRBV5-6 with TRBJ1-4; TRBD1 matches at 7 bases. The ends lost 4 bases at V and 0 bases at J; junction bases unmatched: 12. CDR1 SGHDT and CDR2 YYEEEE come from the germline V gene. The CDR3 spans 18 residues.

This sequence joins TRBV27 and TRBJ1-2; TRBD1 aligns across 8 bases. This CDR3 has 15 amino acids. Trimming at V came to 5 bases and at J to 3 bases, leaving 8 bases not matched to a gene. Germline loops: CDR1 MNHEY, CDR2 SMNVEV (reference sequence). The CDR3 DNA reads as TGTGCCAGCAGTCCCGGGACAGGACCTTACTATGGCTACACCTTC. This translates into CASSPGTGPYYGYTF.